This TCR beta chain was identified in a study of blood T cell repertoires in COVID-19. V lost 4 bases and J 1 base, leaving 5 bases between the germline ends. This CDR3 region has 14 residues. CDR1 is SGHVS, CDR2 FNYEAQ, per germline. Sequenced by immunoSEQ multiplex PCR; TCRdb stores in-frame clones only, minus some. The sample lists roughly 200,000 clones, 85% occurring once. The V call is TRBV7-6, the J call TRBJ2-6, with D uncertain. The sequenced sample consisted of PBMCs or T cells enriched from blood (not recorded which). The sequence derives from a man aged 35 to 55 who had recovered from COVID-19. DNA of the CDR3: TGTGCCAGCAGCTCCAGATCTGGGGCCAACGTCCTGACTTTC. Translation gives CASSSRSGANVLTF.